The sequence of this TCR beta chain was determined in a study of OX40 agonist ivuxolimab in advanced cancers. At the level of the study: In this trial design, patients received ivuxolimab intravenously at 0.01 to 10 mg/kg every 2 weeks. Dose-escalation cases comprised hepatocellular carcinoma, melanoma, renal cell or head and neck cancer. Patients were roughly 87% male with ages about 20 to 79, mean roughly 55.

With respect to this clone: Its antigen is undetermined.

This CDR3 comprises 14 residues. Germline V lookup: CDR1 SGHVS, CDR2 FQNEAQ. With V trimmed by 7 bases and J by 4 bases, 8 bases remained unmatched. Study-wide points: CD8+ T cells were the subset that, on average, had more expanded clones than CD4+.

Some clones are missing from TCRdb's copy, which holds only in-frame ones; the method was immunoSEQ multiplex PCR. The data show approximately 70,000 clones, with 75% to 95% seen just once and around 6.3% held by the top ten. The chain recombines TRBV7-8 with TRBJ2-5; 8 bases are a match to TRBD2. This receptor was taken from an adult with an advanced solid tumor such as melanoma, head and neck, liver or kidney cancer. The specimen comprised CD4+ or CD8+ T cells sorted from blood, sampled in a trial of the OX40 agonist ivuxolimab. In nucleotides, the CDR3 is TGTGCCAGCAACCGACCCGGGGGGGGAGAGACCCAGTACTTC. Protein: CASNRPGGGETQYF.